Detailed here is one TCR beta chain. Before thyroid surgery, none of the patients had received any treatment. This record comes from a study of metastatic and nonmetastatic thyroid tumors. Original data processing: Built for papillary thyroid cancer, a distant-metastasis classifier drew on CDR3 differences across clinicopathological groups. TCRdb re-called clones from the PCR reads using MiXCR. The V and J calls here are based on TCRdb, not the publication. The table lists around 36,000 clones, around 28% of them singletons. Trimming left V 10 bases short and J 3 bases short, with 13 bases between. This CDR3 region has 13 residues. CDR1 is MNHNS and CDR2 is SASEGT in the germline V gene.

This TCR came from a female donor with papillary thyroid cancer or a benign thyroid nodule (not recorded which). Some clones in this sample may be carry-over from other donors' samples. The chain employs TRBV6-1 and TRBJ1-5, with D perhaps matching TRBD1 (5 bases). The specimen was blood. The CDR3 is CAIKGDNNQPQHF. Here the CDR3 DNA reads TGTGCCATCAAAGGGGATAACAATCAGCCCCAGCATTTT.